This T cell receptor beta chain was recovered during a study of blood T cell repertoires in COVID-19. On the study more broadly: COVID-19 samples, acute and convalescent, were from the United States, Italy and Spain. The analysed material was cDNA or gDNA that came from T cells, B-cell-depleted T cells, or PBMCs.

In the original processing: Quantification of nucleated cells was approximated via reference gene primer amplification. Produced via immunoSEQ multiplex PCR; TCRdb's table is partial and in-frame only. That table furnishes V, J and clone size, whereas the DNA furnished D and trimming. The table shows tens of thousands of clones, with around nine tenths occurring only once. J lost 2 bases, V lost 0 bases, and 11 bases had no gene match. The CDR3 has 18 residues. In germline, CDR1 is KGHDR, CDR2 SFDVKD. The source material was peripheral blood. The V and J genes are TRBV24-1 and TRBJ2-7; 8 bases agree with TRBD1. The source is a man aged 55 to 70 with active COVID-19. This CDR3 is CATSDLGWSRGHPYEQYF. The CDR3 DNA is TGTGCCACCAGTGATTTGGGGTGGTCCAGGGGGCATCCCTACGAGCAGTACTTC.